This T cell receptor beta chain was recorded in a study of cytomegalovirus exposure and HLA in healthy donors. Study-level background: Earlier, about 179 million T cells were analyzed, and 117 million unique TCR beta sequences were found among them. Among the approximately 430 donors who were genotyped, approximately 84% fell in the genetic ancestry cluster that is associated with self-reported Caucasian donors. General study results and limits: Differences between HLA loci emerged in a later analysis of TCR association rates, with DRB1 most and HLA-C fewest. Being indistinguishable, some V segments were excluded, TRBV6-2 and TRBV6-3 among them.

To note about this clone: Its antigen is still unknown.

Primers for the PCR totalled 60 Vbeta and 13 Jbeta. Produced via immunoSEQ multiplex PCR; TCRdb's table is partial and in-frame only. The profile covers about 140,000 clones, with roughly 80% appearing a single time and 3.1% taken by the ten largest. V was trimmed by 5 bases and J by 2 bases, leaving 18 bases between them. CDR1 and CDR2 from the germline V gene are SNHLY and FYNNEI. The CDR3 runs 16 residues. This chain uses TRBV2 with TRBJ1-1; tentatively, D is TRBD1 (6 bases). The source of this sequence is a female donor in good health and CMV-seronegative. The specimen sequenced was PBMCs. CDR3 amino acids: CASSKEPRTVNTEAFF. The CDR3 DNA reads as TGTGCCAGCAGTAAGGAGCCAAGGACAGTCAACACTGAAGCTTTCTTT.